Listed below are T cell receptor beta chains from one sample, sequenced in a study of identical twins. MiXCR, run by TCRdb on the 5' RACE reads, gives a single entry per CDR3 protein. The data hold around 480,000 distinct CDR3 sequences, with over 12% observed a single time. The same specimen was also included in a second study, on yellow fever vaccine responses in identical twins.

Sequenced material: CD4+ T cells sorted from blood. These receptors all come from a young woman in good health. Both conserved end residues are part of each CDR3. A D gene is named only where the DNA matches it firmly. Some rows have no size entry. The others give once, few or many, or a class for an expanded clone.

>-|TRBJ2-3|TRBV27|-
CASSLLGGVPDTQYF
TGTGCCAGCAGTTTACTGGGGGGCGTCCCAGATACGCAGTATTTT
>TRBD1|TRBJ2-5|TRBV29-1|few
CSVELWGQGRGTQYF
TGCAGCGTTGAACTCTGGGGACAGGGGAGAGGGACCCAGTACTTC
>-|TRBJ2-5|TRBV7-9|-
CASGKKTGETQYF
TGTGCCAGCGGAAAAAAAACAGGCGAGACCCAGTACTTC
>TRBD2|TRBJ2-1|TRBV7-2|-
CASSLAGLAGGRNEQFF
TGTGCCAGCAGCTTAGCTGGACTAGCGGGGGGTAGGAATGAGCAGTTCTTC
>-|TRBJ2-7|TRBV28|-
CASSPPEGHAAYEQYF
TGTGCCAGCAGTCCGCCGGAGGGACACGCCGCCTACGAGCAGTACTTC
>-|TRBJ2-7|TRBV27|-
CASSSTEYAYEQYF
TGTGCCAGCAGTTCGACAGAGTACGCCTACGAGCAGTACTTC
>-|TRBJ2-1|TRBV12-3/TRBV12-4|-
CASSLSLSPFF
TGTGCCAGCAGTTTATCCCTAAGCCCGTTCTTC
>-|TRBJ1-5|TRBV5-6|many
CASSRGRIYSNQPQHF
TGTGCCAGCAGCCGTGGACGGATCTATAGCAATCAGCCCCAGCATTTT
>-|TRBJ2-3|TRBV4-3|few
CASSPGSGRTDTQYF
TGCGCCAGCAGCCCTGGGAGCGGACGCACAGATACGCAGTATTTT
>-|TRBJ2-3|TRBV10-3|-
CAISESGDTQYF
TGTGCCATCAGTGAGTCAGGGGATACGCAGTATTTT
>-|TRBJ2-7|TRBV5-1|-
CASSYGSGQEQYF
TGCGCCAGCAGCTACGGGAGTGGGCAGGAGCAGTACTTC
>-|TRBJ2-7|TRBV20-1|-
CSARDREFTYEQYF
TGCAGTGCTAGAGATAGAGAGTTCACCTACGAGCAGTACTTC
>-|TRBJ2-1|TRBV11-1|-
CASSLDSQTRRLYYNEQFF
TGTGCCAGCAGCTTAGATTCCCAGACCAGAAGGCTATACTACAATGAGCAGTTCTTC
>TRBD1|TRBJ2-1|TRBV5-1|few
CASSLRSGTGFDEQFF
TGCGCCAGCAGCCTACGCTCCGGGACAGGGTTCGATGAGCAGTTCTTC
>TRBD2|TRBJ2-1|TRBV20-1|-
CSATSGKGHEQFF
TGCAGTGCTACTAGCGGGAAGGGTCATGAGCAGTTCTTC
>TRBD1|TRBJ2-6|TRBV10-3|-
CAISGTQGAQSGANVLTF
TGTGCCATCAGTGGAACCCAGGGGGCGCAATCTGGGGCCAACGTCCTGACTTTC
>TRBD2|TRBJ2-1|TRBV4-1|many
CASSQASGSSYNEQFF
TGCGCCAGCAGCCAAGCAAGCGGGAGCTCCTACAATGAGCAGTTCTTC
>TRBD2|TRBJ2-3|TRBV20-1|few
CSARPPGGISTDTQYF
TGCAGTGCTAGGCCCCCCGGGGGGATAAGCACAGATACGCAGTATTTT
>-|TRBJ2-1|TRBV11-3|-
CASSPLGSYNEQFF
TGTGCCAGCAGCCCGCTTGGCTCCTACAATGAGCAGTTCTTC
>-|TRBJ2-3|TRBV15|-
CATSLTGSDTQYF
TGTGCCACCAGCCTCACAGGGTCAGATACGCAGTATTTT
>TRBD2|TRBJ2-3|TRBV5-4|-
CASSLGLRLGASGGTDTQYF
TGTGCCAGCAGCTTGGGCCTACGCCTCGGGGCTAGCGGGGGCACAGATACGCAGTATTTT
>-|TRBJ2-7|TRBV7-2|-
CASSLAGSDEQYF
TGTGCCAGCAGCTTAGCGGGTTCGGACGAGCAGTACTTC
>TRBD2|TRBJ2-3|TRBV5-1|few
CASSPWVAGGTDTQYF
TGCGCCAGCAGTCCGTGGGTAGCGGGGGGCACAGATACGCAGTATTTT
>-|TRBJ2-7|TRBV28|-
CASRGVSHEQYF
TGTGCCAGCAGGGGGGTGAGTCACGAGCAGTACTTC
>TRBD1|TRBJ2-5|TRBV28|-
CASSPRTGETQYF
TGTGCCAGCAGCCCCCGGACAGGAGAGACCCAGTACTTC
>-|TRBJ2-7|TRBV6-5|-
CASSYSGGQNYEQYF
TGTGCCAGCAGTTACTCGGGTGGGCAAAACTACGAGCAGTACTTC
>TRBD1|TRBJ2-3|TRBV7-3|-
CASSPGQGDTQYF
TGTGCCAGCAGCCCGGGACAGGGTGATACGCAGTATTTT
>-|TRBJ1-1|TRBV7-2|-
CASSLVGGHKNTEAFF
TGTGCCAGCAGCTTAGTGGGTGGACATAAGAACACTGAAGCTTTCTTT
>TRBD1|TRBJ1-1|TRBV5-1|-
CASSLAMRTGGWATEAFF
TGCGCCAGCAGCTTGGCCATGCGGACAGGGGGTTGGGCCACTGAAGCTTTCTTT
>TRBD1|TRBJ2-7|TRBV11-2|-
CASNRKYPGQGYEQYF
TGTGCCAGCAACCGTAAATATCCGGGACAGGGCTACGAGCAGTACTTC
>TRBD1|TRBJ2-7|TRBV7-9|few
CASSSGQAGTYEQYF
TGTGCCAGCAGCTCAGGACAGGCTGGCACCTACGAGCAGTACTTC
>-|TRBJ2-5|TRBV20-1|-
CSAIEETQYF
TGCAGTGCTATCGAAGAGACCCAGTACTTC
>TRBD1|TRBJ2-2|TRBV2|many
CASSEERTGATGELFF
TGTGCCAGCAGTGAAGAAAGGACAGGAGCCACCGGGGAGCTGTTTTTT
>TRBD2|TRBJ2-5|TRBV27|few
CASSTRTSGRETQYF
TGTGCCAGCAGTACCAGGACTAGCGGGCGTGAGACCCAGTACTTC
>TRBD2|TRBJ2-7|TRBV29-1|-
CSVVSAGGPSYEQYF
TGCAGCGTTGTCTCTGCGGGAGGGCCCTCCTACGAGCAGTACTTC
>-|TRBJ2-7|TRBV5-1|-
CASSFNGGWFEQYF
TGCGCCAGCAGCTTCAACGGAGGGTGGTTCGAGCAGTACTTC
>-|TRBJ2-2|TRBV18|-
CASSPKTLWELFF
TGTGCCAGCTCACCCAAAACCCTGTGGGAGCTGTTTTTT
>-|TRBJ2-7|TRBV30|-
CAWTSGPYEQYF
TGTGCCTGGACTTCAGGGCCCTACGAGCAGTACTTC
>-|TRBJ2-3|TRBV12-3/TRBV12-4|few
CASSPKAGDPTDTQYF
TGTGCCAGCAGTCCCAAAGCCGGGGACCCCACAGATACGCAGTATTTT
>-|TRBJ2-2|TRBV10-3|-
CAIRTEPLNTGELFF
TGTGCCATTAGGACAGAACCCCTTAACACCGGGGAGCTGTTTTTT
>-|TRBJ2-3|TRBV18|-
CASSPGVTDTQYF
TGTGCCAGCTCACCGGGGGTCACGGATACGCAGTATTTT
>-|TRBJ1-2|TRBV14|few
CASSHTGRQGYTF
TGTGCCAGCAGCCACACAGGGCGTCAGGGCTACACCTTC
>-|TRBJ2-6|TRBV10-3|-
CAIRTDSGANVLTF
TGTGCCATAAGGACAGACTCTGGGGCCAACGTCCTGACTTTC